The rows below give T cell receptor beta chains drawn from one sample of a study of OX40 agonist ivuxolimab in advanced cancers. Libraries were prepared by immunoSEQ multiplex PCR; TCRdb keeps only in-frame clonotypes and omits some of them. The sample lists roughly 70,000 clones; roughly 90% were seen once. The input for sequencing was CD4+ or CD8+ T cells sorted from blood, taken in a trial of the OX40 agonist ivuxolimab. These receptors all come from an adult with an advanced solid tumor such as melanoma, head and neck, liver or kidney cancer. Each CDR3 is given with its conserved first and last residue. The D gene is left open where the match is weak. Rows may omit the clone size; those that give it use once, few, many or a size class.

cdr3_nt | cdr3_aa | clone_size | v_call | d_call | j_call | cdr3_length
TGCGCCAGCAGCGCTACAGGTCTATCATACTTCGACACCGGGGAGCTGTTTTTT | CASSATGLSYFDTGELFF | once | TRBV5-1 | NA | TRBJ2-2 | 18
TGCGCCACCTCAAGGACGGGAGGCCTCCAAGAGACCCAGTACTTC | CATSRTGGLQETQYF | NA | TRBV5-1 | TRBD2 | TRBJ2-5 | 15
TGTGCCAGCAGTTACGCGGGACCGGATGACTACGAGCAGTACTTC | CASSYAGPDDYEQYF | NA | TRBV6-6 | NA | TRBJ2-7 | 15
TGTGCCAGCAGTTCCGGACAGGGTGGTTCTAATGAAAAACTGTTTTTT | CASSSGQGGSNEKLFF | NA | TRBV6-5 | TRBD1 | TRBJ1-4 | 16
TGTGCCAGCAGCTCCGGACCCAGGGAAGGGGAAAAACTGTTTTTT | CASSSGPREGEKLFF | NA | TRBV14 | NA | TRBJ1-4 | 15
TGTGCCAGCAGTGAGGGGAGGGGAAGGGTTCAGTTCTTC | CASSEGRGRVQFF | NA | TRBV6-4 | TRBD2 | TRBJ2-1 | 13
TGTGCCAGTAGTACTGGCGGGGGGGTGACAGATACGCAGTATTTT | CASSTGGGVTDTQYF | NA | TRBV19 | TRBD2 | TRBJ2-3 | 15
TGTGCCAGCAGCTCGGGGACCGCCCTTTTGCAGTACTTC | CASSSGTALLQYF | NA | TRBV5-6 | NA | TRBJ2-7 | 13
TGTGCCAGCAGTGCCCTTACGTGGGAAGGACAGGTGACCTTC | CASSALTWEGQVTF | NA | TRBV6-6 | TRBD1 | TRBJ1-2 | 14
TGTGCCAGCTCTATAGGGCACCTTATGAACACTGAAGCTTTCTTT | CASSIGHLMNTEAFF | NA | TRBV18 | NA | TRBJ1-1 | 15
TGTGCCAGCAGCTTCCATCTTACCGTTCCATTTTTCACTAATGAAAAACTGTTTTTT | CASSFHLTVPFFTNEKLFF | NA | TRBV5-6 | NA | TRBJ1-4 | 19
TGTGCCAGCAGCTTATTTGCAACTAATGAAAAACTGTTTTTT | CASSLFATNEKLFF | few | TRBV7-2 | NA | TRBJ1-4 | 14
TGTGCCAGCAGCTTAGCCGGGACTAGCGTCTACGAGCAGTACTTC | CASSLAGTSVYEQYF | NA | TRBV7-2 | TRBD2 | TRBJ2-7 | 15
TGTGCCAGCAGGGTTATCTCTGGAAACACCATATATTTT | CASRVISGNTIYF | NA | TRBV28 | NA | TRBJ1-3 | 13
TGTGCTAGTGCCGGGACTAGCGATTACGAGCAGTACTTC | CASAGTSDYEQYF | NA | TRBV12-5 | TRBD2 | TRBJ2-7 | 13
TGTGCCAGCTCAGTCCGGGACCCGGGGTCGACAGATACGCAGTATTTT | CASSVRDPGSTDTQYF | NA | TRBV18 | NA | TRBJ2-3 | 16
TGTGCCTGGAGTCCGGGGATGGGTGGAAACACCATATATTTT | CAWSPGMGGNTIYF | NA | TRBV30 | NA | TRBJ1-3 | 14
TGTGCCAGCAGTGAAGAAACACTTTCTGGCTACACCTTC | CASSEETLSGYTF | NA | TRBV2 | NA | TRBJ1-2 | 13
TGTGCCAGCAGTACTGGGGCGGGGACCGAGCAGTTCTTC | CASSTGAGTEQFF | NA | TRBV6-6 | NA | TRBJ2-1 | 13
TGTGCCAGCAGTGCCCAGGGTATGAACACTGAAGCTTTCTTT | CASSAQGMNTEAFF | NA | TRBV6-1 | NA | TRBJ1-1 | 14
TGCGCCAGCAGCCAAGATATAAGGCCGAGGGGCGCGACCGGGGAGCTGTTTTTT | CASSQDIRPRGATGELFF | NA | TRBV4-1 | NA | TRBJ2-2 | 18
TGCGCCAGCAGCAACGGGGACTCCCGCGCTGAAGCTTTCTTT | CASSNGDSRAEAFF | NA | TRBV5-1 | NA | TRBJ1-1 | 14
TGTGCCAGCAGTGGGCTGGGGAATTCACCCCTCCACTTT | CASSGLGNSPLHF | once | TRBV25-1 | NA | TRBJ1-6 | 13
TGCGCCAGCAGCTCCGTCACCGGGGGGTTACTCGGACCAAATGAAAAACTGTTTTTT | CASSSVTGGLLGPNEKLFF | once | TRBV5-1 | NA | TRBJ1-4 | 19
TGCGCCAGCAGCCAAAGGGGAAGGACAGTGAACACTGAAGCTTTCTTT | CASSQRGRTVNTEAFF | NA | TRBV4-3 | NA | TRBJ1-1 | 16
TGTGCCAGCAGCTCCTGGACAGGGGGCAATGAGCAGTTCTTC | CASSSWTGGNEQFF | NA | TRBV7-2 | TRBD1 | TRBJ2-1 | 14
TGCGCCAGCAGCTTGGCAGGTGAGGACTACAATGAGCAGTTCTTC | CASSLAGEDYNEQFF | NA | TRBV5-1 | NA | TRBJ2-1 | 15
TGTGCCAGTACCGCGGGAAGGTTGGACACTGAAGCTTTCTTT | CASTAGRLDTEAFF | NA | TRBV19 | NA | TRBJ1-1 | 14
TGTGCCAGCGGCCTCCCATTAATCTCACAGGGGGCGCTTGGAAACACCATATATTTT | CASGLPLISQGALGNTIYF | NA | TRBV7-9 | TRBD1 | TRBJ1-3 | 19
TGTGCCAGCAGCTTAGGGTTACCGCGGGGAGCCGGGGAGCTGTTTTTT | CASSLGLPRGAGELFF | NA | TRBV7-2 | NA | TRBJ2-2 | 16
TGTGCCAGCAGCTTGGGTAGAACGGGCACTGAAGCTTTCTTT | CASSLGRTGTEAFF | NA | TRBV5-4 | NA | TRBJ1-1 | 14
TGTGCCAGCAGCTTGTTACAGGGGGCGCGTAGTTCACCCCTCCACTTT | CASSLLQGARSSPLHF | NA | TRBV5-6 | TRBD1 | TRBJ1-6 | 16
TGTGCCAGCAGTTACTCGTCATTTAAGGATACGCAGTATTTT | CASSYSSFKDTQYF | NA | TRBV6-5 | NA | TRBJ2-3 | 14
TGTGCCAGCAGCCCGGGGACAGTGAACGCCGGGGAGCTGTTTTTT | CASSPGTVNAGELFF | NA | TRBV11-2 | TRBD1 | TRBJ2-2 | 15
TGCGCCAGCAGCTTGGCCGTAGGGACTGCACAGTTCTTC | CASSLAVGTAQFF | NA | TRBV5-1 | NA | TRBJ2-1 | 13
TGTGCCAGCAGCCAGGGGGCTCTGGACTATGGCTACACCTTC | CASSQGALDYGYTF | NA | TRBV14 | NA | TRBJ1-2 | 14
TGTGCCTGCACGTGGGGGGTGGAGGGCTACACCTTC | CACTWGVEGYTF | NA | TRBV30 | NA | TRBJ1-2 | 12
TGTGCCAGCAGCCAAGATGCTAGCGGGGGTAAAGAGACCCAGTACTTC | CASSQDASGGKETQYF | NA | TRBV4-2 | TRBD2 | TRBJ2-5 | 16
TGTGCCAGTAGCCGCAGGTCTTCATCCTACGAGCAGTACTTC | CASSRRSSSYEQYF | NA | TRBV19 | NA | TRBJ2-7 | 14
TGTGCCAGTAGTATCACTAGCGGACCTAGCACAGATACGCAGTATTTT | CASSITSGPSTDTQYF | NA | TRBV19 | TRBD2 | TRBJ2-3 | 16
TGTGCCAGCAGAAAAGGCGGAGGGGGGAACTACGAGCAGTACTTC | CASRKGGGGNYEQYF | NA | TRBV28 | NA | TRBJ2-7 | 15
TGTGCCAGTAGTCCCCTTTGGTCAGCCCAGCATTTT | CASSPLWSAQHF | NA | TRBV19 | NA | TRBJ1-5 | 12
TGTGCCAGCAGTTTCAGGGTACCTTGGGACAGGGGAGAGCATACGCAGTATTTT | CASSFRVPWDRGEHTQYF | NA | TRBV27 | TRBD1 | TRBJ2-3 | 18
TGTGCCAGCAGTTATCAGGTCCCAGGGCAGCCCCAGCATTTT | CASSYQVPGQPQHF | NA | TRBV2 | NA | TRBJ1-5 | 14
TGTGCCAGCAGTGGAGCGGCCCGGGGGGAGACCCAGTACTTC | CASSGAARGETQYF | NA | TRBV25-1 | NA | TRBJ2-5 | 14
TGTGCCAGCAGCTTGGATGGCAGGGTCGGGACTGAAGCTTTCTTT | CASSLDGRVGTEAFF | NA | TRBV5-8 | NA | TRBJ1-1 | 15
TGTGCCAGCAGCCTAAGATCCGGGAGAGCAGACGATGAGCAGTTCTTC | CASSLRSGRADDEQFF | NA | TRBV7-2 | NA | TRBJ2-1 | 16
TGTGCCAGCAGCTCTACAGGGGGCTCCGGCTATGGCTACACCTTC | CASSSTGGSGYGYTF | NA | TRBV7-3 | TRBD1 | TRBJ1-2 | 15
TGTGCCAGCAGTGAAGCTCTAGCGGGGGCCTACAATGAGCAGTTCTTC | CASSEALAGAYNEQFF | NA | TRBV6-1 | TRBD2 | TRBJ2-1 | 16
TGTGCCAGCAGCCTTGGACTAGCGGAGAATGAGCAGTTCTTC | CASSLGLAENEQFF | NA | TRBV7-2 | TRBD2 | TRBJ2-1 | 14
TGTGCCAGCAGTCCTCATACAGAGGGGTGGGTAGCCAAAAACATTCAGTACTTC | CASSPHTEGWVAKNIQYF | NA | TRBV28 | NA | TRBJ2-4 | 18
TGTGCCAGCTCATCAACCGGGACCCAGAACACTGAAGCTTTCTTT | CASSSTGTQNTEAFF | NA | TRBV18 | NA | TRBJ1-1 | 15
TGTGCCAGCAGTCCGGGGACAGGGTCGGTTTTCACTGAAGCTTTCTTT | CASSPGTGSVFTEAFF | NA | TRBV27 | TRBD1 | TRBJ1-1 | 16
TGTGCCAGCAGTTCCGTGGCAGTCGGCATTCAGTACTTC | CASSSVAVGIQYF | NA | TRBV28 | NA | TRBJ2-4 | 13
TGTGCCAGCACTCTAGGCGGGGGACCCCTAAGAGCTTTCTTT | CASTLGGGPLRAFF | NA | TRBV28 | NA | TRBJ1-1 | 14
TGTGCCACCCTGACAGGGGAGTATGGCTACACCTTC | CATLTGEYGYTF | NA | TRBV28 | TRBD1 | TRBJ1-2 | 12
TGCGCCAGCAGCCACCTAGCGGTAAACTACAATGAGCAGTTCTTC | CASSHLAVNYNEQFF | NA | TRBV4-3 | TRBD2 | TRBJ2-1 | 15
TGTGCCAGCAGTGAAGCTAAAGGGACAGGGTATGGCTACACCTTC | CASSEAKGTGYGYTF | once | TRBV6-1 | TRBD1 | TRBJ1-2 | 15